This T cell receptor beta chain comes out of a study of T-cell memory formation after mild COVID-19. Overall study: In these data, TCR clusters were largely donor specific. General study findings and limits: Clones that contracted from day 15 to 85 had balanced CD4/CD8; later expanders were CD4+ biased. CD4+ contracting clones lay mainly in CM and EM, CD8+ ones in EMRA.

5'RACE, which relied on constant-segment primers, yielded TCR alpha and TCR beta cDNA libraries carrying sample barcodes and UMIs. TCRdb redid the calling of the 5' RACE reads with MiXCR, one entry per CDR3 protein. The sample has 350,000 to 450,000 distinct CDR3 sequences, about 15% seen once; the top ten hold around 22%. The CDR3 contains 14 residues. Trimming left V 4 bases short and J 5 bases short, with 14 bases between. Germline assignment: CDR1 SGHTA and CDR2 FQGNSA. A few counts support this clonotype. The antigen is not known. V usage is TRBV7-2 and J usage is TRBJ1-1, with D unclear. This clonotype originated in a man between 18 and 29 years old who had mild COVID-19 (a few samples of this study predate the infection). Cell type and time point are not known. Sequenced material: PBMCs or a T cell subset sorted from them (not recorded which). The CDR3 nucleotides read TGTGCCAGCAGCTCCCCCAGTAGAGAAACTGAAGCTTTCTTT. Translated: CASSSPSRETEAFF.